This T cell receptor beta chain was recorded in a study of blood T cell repertoires in COVID-19. The wider study: Samples of COVID-19 (acute and convalescent) were obtained from the United States, Italy and Spain. The cDNA or gDNA used as material had been derived from T cells, B-cell-depleted T cells, or PBMCs.

Per germline, CDR1 LGHNA and CDR2 YNFKEQ. V lost 0 bases, J lost 3 bases, and 8 bases lay in between. The CDR3 has 14 amino acids. Per the authors' pipeline: Estimated nucleated cell counts came from reference gene primer amplification. TCRdb's copy holds only in-frame clones and misses some; the assay was immunoSEQ multiplex PCR. V and J calls and clone size come straight from that table; D and trimming were deduced from the DNA. Found here are about 89,000 clones, 55% to 75% of them singletons; the top ten hold approximately 15%. Sequencing was done on a sample of peripheral blood. This receptor was taken from a woman older than 75 with acute or convalescent COVID-19. The chain recombines TRBV4-2 with TRBJ1-2, with D perhaps matching TRBD1 (6 bases). The CDR3 reads CASSQDRTDYGYTF. CDR3 nucleotides: TGTGCCAGCAGCCAAGATAGGACAGACTATGGCTACACCTTC.